The 24 T cell receptor beta chains reported below all come from one sample, sequenced in a study of cytotoxic CD8 clonotypes in ibrutinib-treated CLL. TCRdb keeps only in-frame clones here, not all; method: immunoSEQ multiplex PCR. The sample lists about 76,000 clones; roughly 85% were seen once. The input for sequencing was PBMCs, taken after 24 months of ibrutinib treatment. The receptors were sampled from a human donor with chronic lymphocytic leukemia.

The chain is built from TRBV25-1 and TRBJ2-1, with TRBD1 matching over 7 bases. The germline CDR1 and CDR2 sequences are MGHDK and SYGVNS. The CDR3 is 15 amino acids. The junction had 10 bases not matched to a gene; V was cut back by 6 bases and J by 5 bases. CDR3 nucleotides: TGTGCCAGCAGCCCCCACAGGGGTGATAACAATGAGCAGTTCTTC. Translated, it gives CASSPHRGDNNEQFF.

The rearrangement joins TRBV10-3 to TRBJ2-3, with a tentative D call TRBD2 (7 bases). The V end was cut by 3 bases, the J end by 5 bases, with 12 bases between. There are 14 residues in the CDR3. Germline lookup yields CDR1 ENHRY and CDR2 SYGVKD. This chain's CDR3 is CAISEGGARDTQYF. DNA for the CDR3: TGTGCCATCAGTGAAGGGGGGGCCAGAGATACGCAGTATTTT.

V usage is TRBV6-5 and J usage is TRBJ2-1; 8 bases are a match to TRBD2. CDR3 length: 14 residues. J gave up 5 bases and V 4 bases, and 4 bases lay outside the gene matches. Germline-derived CDR1 and CDR2 are MNHEY and SVGAGI. CDR3 coding DNA: TGTGCCAGCAGTTCAGGACTAGCCGACAATGAGCAGTTCTTC. This sequence encodes CASSSGLADNEQFF.

The rearrangement uses TRBV7-2 and TRBJ1-1, with unresolved D. Germline-derived CDR1 and CDR2 are SGHTA and FQGNSA. The CDR3 runs to 15 residues. Trimming shortened V by 1 base and J by 1 base, and 10 bases separated the two germline ends. CDR3 in DNA: TGTGCCAGCAGCTTAGGGCAGATCGGGAACACTGAAGCTTTCTTT. It codes for CASSLGQIGNTEAFF. Filled out from reference TRBV7-2 and TRBJ1-1, the complete variable domain reads GAGVSQSPSNKVTEKGKDVELRCDPISGHTALYWYRQSLGQGLEFLIYFQGNSAPDKSGLPSDRFSAERTGGSVSTLTIQRTQQEDSAVYLCASSLGQIGNTEAFFGQGTRLTVV.

The rearrangement joins TRBV7-6 to TRBJ2-2, with D possibly matching TRBD1 (5 bases). CDR1 and CDR2 (germline): SGHVS, FNYEAQ. The germline V and J ends were trimmed by 4 bases and 6 bases, with 21 bases remaining between them. There are 17 residues in the CDR3. The CDR3, as DNA: TGTGCCAGCAGCTCCTCGGGCAGGGCGTTATCGGCCGGGGAGCTGTTTTTT. Protein sequence: CASSSSGRALSAGELFF.

The chain links TRBV6-1 to TRBJ1-1, with a tentative D call TRBD1 (5 bases). V lost 2 bases and J 6 bases, leaving 13 bases between the germline ends. Germline V CDR1 and CDR2: MNHNS, SASEGT. There are 14 residues in the CDR3. The CDR3 region has the DNA TGTGCCAGCAGTGAACATCCAGGGATCGCTGAAGCTTTCTTT. Translated: CASSEHPGIAEAFF.

The rearrangement links TRBV6-6 to TRBJ2-7; TRBD1 matches at 9 bases. Trimming at V came to 6 bases and at J to 1 base, leaving 7 bases not matched to a gene. Germline V lookup: CDR1 MNHNY, CDR2 SVGAGI (reference sequence). This CDR3 contains 15 residues. The CDR3: CASSRIGTGSYEQYF. The DNA of the CDR3 is TGTGCCAGCAGCCGGATAGGGACAGGGTCCTACGAGCAGTACTTC.

The chain couples TRBV7-2 to TRBJ1-5, with no clear D. V lost 7 bases and J 6 bases, leaving 16 bases between the germline ends. CDR1 SGHTA and CDR2 FQGNSA come from the germline V gene. This CDR3 region has 14 residues. The CDR3 reads CASTLGQSPQPQHF. The CDR3 coding sequence is TGTGCCAGCACCCTTGGGCAGTCCCCTCAGCCCCAGCATTTT. Full variable domain (missing parts from reference TRBV7-2 and TRBJ1-5): GAGVSQSPSNKVTEKGKDVELRCDPISGHTALYWYRQSLGQGLEFLIYFQGNSAPDKSGLPSDRFSAERTGGSVSTLTIQRTQQEDSAVYLCASTLGQSPQPQHFGDGTRLSIL.

The V gene is TRBV6-5, the J gene TRBJ2-7; D remains unclear. The CDR3 covers 11 residues. CDR1 is MNHEY and CDR2 is SVGAGI in the germline V gene. With 3 bases removed from V and 7 bases from J, the gap between germline ends came to 7 bases. As DNA, the CDR3 is TGTGCCAGCAGTTATAATCTGGAGCAGTACTTC. Its protein product is CASSYNLEQYF.

The chain links TRBV18 to TRBJ2-1, with 9 bases aligning to TRBD2. The V gene's germline CDR1 is KGHSH and CDR2 LQKENI. This CDR3 has 16 residues. V shed 3 bases, J shed 6 bases, and the junction held 9 bases outside the gene matches. This chain's CDR3 is CASSPIAGADGNEQFF. In DNA, the CDR3 is TGTGCCAGCTCACCCATAGCGGGAGCAGATGGCAATGAGCAGTTCTTC.

The gene calls are TRBV7-2 and TRBJ1-3, with D hard to call. CDR3 size: 15 residues. V was pared by 5 bases and J by 3 bases, with 14 bases between. CDR1 is SGHTA and CDR2 is FQGNSA in the germline V gene. The CDR3, as DNA: TGTGCCAGCAGCCTAGGCAGGACCCATGGAAACACCATATATTTT. As protein: CASSLGRTHGNTIYF.

The chain has TRBV7-3 and TRBJ2-1; 7 nucleotides align to TRBD2. The CDR3 covers 15 residues. The germline V gene encodes CDR1 SGHTA and CDR2 FQGTGA. After removal of 1 base from V and 3 bases from J, the junction contained 3 bases not matched to a gene. The CDR3 sequence is CASSLRPSGYNEQFF. CDR3 nucleotide sequence: TGTGCCAGCAGCTTAAGGCCTAGCGGCTACAATGAGCAGTTCTTC.

The genes are TRBV18 and TRBJ2-1, with D perhaps assigned TRBD1 or TRBD2 (5 bases each). Germline V gene lookup returns CDR1 KGHSH and CDR2 LQKENI. The CDR3 covers 16 residues. V shed 2 bases and J shed 4 bases, with 15 bases lying between them. CDR3 DNA sequence: TGTGCCAGCTCACCAAGGGATCAGTGGGGGTACAATGAGCAGTTCTTC. It translates to CASSPRDQWGYNEQFF.

The chain joins TRBV5-4 to TRBJ2-3; 10 bases line up with TRBD2. The CDR3 consists of 17 residues. The ends lost 4 bases at V and 2 bases at J; junction bases unmatched: 10. Germline CDR1 SGHNT, CDR2 YYREEE (reference sequence). The CDR3 loop is CASSIRLAGVITDTQYF. In DNA, the CDR3 is TGTGCCAGCAGCATACGTCTAGCGGGAGTAATCACAGATACGCAGTATTTT.

The V gene is TRBV6-6, the J gene TRBJ2-1; TRBD1 matches 9 bases. The CDR3 runs to 13 residues. With 7 bases clipped from V and 9 bases from J, the junction kept 7 bases outside the gene matches. Looked up from germline, CDR1 is MNHNY and CDR2 is SVGAGI (reference sequence). The CDR3 DNA reads as TGTGCCAGCACCCGGGACAGGGACCTTGAGCAGTTCTTC. Translating gives CASTRDRDLEQFF.

The chain joins TRBV29-1 to TRBJ2-1; D is unresolved. Germline CDR1 reads SQVTM; CDR2 reads ANQGSEA. V lost 0 bases to trimming and J lost 8 bases, with 26 bases between them. The CDR3 is made up of 18 amino acids. The CDR3 loop is CSVEDPAPGPQDRDEQFF. The CDR3 DNA reads as TGCAGCGTTGAAGACCCCGCCCCCGGGCCCCAGGATAGGGATGAGCAGTTCTTC.

The chain joins TRBV6-6 to TRBJ1-5; D gene uncertain. V lost 5 bases, J lost 6 bases, and 8 bases lay in between. The V gene's germline CDR1 is MNHNY and CDR2 SVGAGI (reference sequence). There are 12 residues in the CDR3. CDR3 nucleotides: TGTGCCAGCAGTCCCCCAGTTCAGCCCCAGCATTTT. This encodes CASSPPVQPQHF.

The chain employs TRBV9 and TRBJ2-5; D is undetermined. With 1 base removed from V and 1 base from J, the gap between germline ends came to 11 bases. The CDR3 extends over 15 amino acids. In germline, CDR1 is SGDLS, CDR2 YYNGEE. The CDR3 nucleotides read TGTGCCAGCAGCGTAAACCCAACGGGCCAAGAGACCCAGTACTTC. Translating it yields CASSVNPTGQETQYF.

The chain recombines TRBV6-1 with TRBJ2-7; 7 bases agree with TRBD1. Unmatched junction bases numbered 16, after V lost 4 bases and J lost 4 bases. This CDR3 is built from 17 residues. Germline V gene lookup returns CDR1 MNHNS and CDR2 SASEGT. CDR3 amino acids: CASSGTRHRGSRYEQYF. DNA for the CDR3: TGTGCCAGCAGTGGCACCCGGCACAGGGGCTCCCGTTACGAGCAGTACTTC.

J is TRBJ2-5 and V is TRBV4-2; 8 bases are shared with TRBD2. Trimming removed 0 bases from V and 5 bases from J; junction bases left unmatched: 2. The CDR3 has 14 residues. From germline, CDR1 is LGHNA and CDR2 YNFKEQ. The CDR3 DNA reads as TGTGCCAGCAGCCAAGATCCGGGAGGGGAGACCCAGTACTTC. Protein sequence: CASSQDPGGETQYF.

The rearrangement joins TRBV11-2 to TRBJ2-5; possible D gene TRBD1, 5 bases. The last part of the DNA fits TRBJ2-7 better; the J call may be wrong. CDR1 is SGHAT and CDR2 is FQNNGV in the germline V gene. The length of the CDR3 is 13 residues. CDR3 in amino acids: CASSSQASSEQYF. The CDR3 coding sequence is TGTGCCAGCAGCTCACAGGCGTCGAGCGAGCAGTACTTC.

V usage is TRBV12-5 and J usage is TRBJ2-7, with D tentatively TRBD1 (6 bases). CDR3 length: 17 amino acids. V lost 2 bases and J lost 7, with 24 bases in between. Germline CDR1 is LGHNT and CDR2 is FRNRAP. As DNA, the CDR3 is TGTGCTAGTGGTTTGCCTGCCGGCCAAGGGACAAGATGTGAGCAGTACTTC. It encodes CASGLPAGQGTRCEQYF.

The rearrangement uses TRBV29-1 and TRBJ2-1, with 10 bases aligning to TRBD1. V lost 3 bases and J lost 9; bases outside the gene matches: 11. The CDR3 runs 15 residues. The V gene's germline CDR1 is SQVTM and CDR2 ANQGSEA. CDR3 in amino acids: CSVDLRDRGLTEQFF. DNA of the CDR3: TGCAGCGTTGATCTCCGGGACAGGGGTCTCACTGAGCAGTTCTTC.

The chain employs TRBV6-6 and TRBJ1-2; TRBD1 is a possible D gene (5 bases). The CDR3 spans 16 residues. Per germline, CDR1 MNHNY and CDR2 SVGAGI (reference sequence). Trimming shortened V by 6 bases and J by 0 bases, and 17 bases separated the two germline ends. The CDR3 sequence: CASRHAGRTPNYGYTF. As DNA, the CDR3 is TGTGCCAGCAGACACGCCGGGAGGACACCTAACTATGGCTACACCTTC.